A selection of T cell receptor beta chains follows, all from one sample in a study of T cell changes during pregnancy in multiple sclerosis. Produced via immunoSEQ multiplex PCR; TCRdb's table is partial and in-frame only. This table has about 110,000 clones, roughly nine tenths appearing once. The sequenced sample was peripheral blood, obtained in the third trimester of pregnancy. These receptors originate from a female donor with multiple sclerosis, enrolled in a pregnancy study. CDR3s include the opening cysteine and the closing phenylalanine or tryptophan. Fields, in order: clone size, D gene, J gene, V gene, CDR3 DNA, CDR3 protein. A D gene is named only where the DNA matches it firmly. Clone size is stated in some rows and not others, as once, few, many or a class when expanded.

size: once; D: TRBD1; J: TRBJ2-1; V: TRBV19; DNA: TGTGCCAGTAGCACAGGGGCGGTCTACAATGAGCAGTTCTTC; CDR3: CASSTGAVYNEQFF
size: -; D: -; J: TRBJ1-2; V: TRBV30; DNA: TGTGCCTGGAGTGTAGGGGACTATGGCTACACCTTC; CDR3: CAWSVGDYGYTF
size: -; D: TRBD1; J: TRBJ2-2; V: TRBV2; DNA: TGTGCCAGCAGAGGGACAGTTAACACCGGGGAGCTGTTTTTT; CDR3: CASRGTVNTGELFF
size: -; D: TRBD1; J: TRBJ2-6; V: TRBV19; DNA: TGTGCCAGTAGCCCCACCTCGAGGGGGCCTGGGGCCAACGTCCTGACTTTC; CDR3: CASSPTSRGPGANVLTF
size: -; D: -; J: TRBJ1-5; V: TRBV23-1; DNA: TGCGCCAGCAGCCATAACAGGATCCCTCAGCCCCAGCATTTT; CDR3: CASSHNRIPQPQHF
size: -; D: TRBD1; J: TRBJ2-7; V: TRBV18; DNA: TGTGCCAGCTCACCTGTCACAGGGGACCACGAGCAGTACTTC; CDR3: CASSPVTGDHEQYF
size: -; D: -; J: TRBJ1-1; V: TRBV9; DNA: TGTGCCAGCAGCGCCCGCCCGCAACAGATGAACACTGAAGCTTTCTTT; CDR3: CASSARPQQMNTEAFF
size: once; D: TRBD1; J: TRBJ2-7; V: TRBV25-1; DNA: TGTGCCAGCAGTGGGTCCACAGGGGTCGTGAAAGAGCAGTACTTC; CDR3: CASSGSTGVVKEQYF
size: -; D: -; J: TRBJ2-7; V: TRBV5-4; DNA: TGTGCCAGCAGCTTCGTCGGGGGAACCCACGAGCAGTACTTC; CDR3: CASSFVGGTHEQYF
size: -; D: TRBD2; J: TRBJ2-1; V: TRBV28; DNA: TGTGCCAGCAGTACTGGGACGGGCGGGAGGGGGTACAATGAGCAGTTCTTC; CDR3: CASSTGTGGRGYNEQFF
size: -; D: TRBD1; J: TRBJ1-2; V: TRBV20-1; DNA: TGCAGCACGACAGGGGCCTATGGCTACACCTTC; CDR3: CSTTGAYGYTF
size: -; D: -; J: TRBJ2-1; V: TRBV7-2; DNA: TGTGCCAGCAGCAACCATTGGAGCTCCTACAATGAGCAGTTCTTC; CDR3: CASSNHWSSYNEQFF
size: -; D: -; J: TRBJ2-6; V: TRBV7-8; DNA: TGTGCCAGCAGCTTAGTGATGGTCGACAGCTTGAACTCTGGGGCCAACGTCCTGACTTTC; CDR3: CASSLVMVDSLNSGANVLTF
size: once; D: -; J: TRBJ1-1; V: TRBV5-5; DNA: TGTGCCAGCAGCTTGGGCGCAGGGAACACTGAAGCTTTCTTT; CDR3: CASSLGAGNTEAFF
size: -; D: TRBD2; J: TRBJ2-5; V: TRBV2; DNA: TGTGCCAGCAGGCTTAGCGGGGGGTTCCAAGAGACCCAGTACTTC; CDR3: CASRLSGGFQETQYF
size: -; D: -; J: TRBJ1-5; V: TRBV2; DNA: TGTGCCAGCAGTGGAGAGGGGGGGAACAATCAGCCCCAGCATTTT; CDR3: CASSGEGGNNQPQHF
size: -; D: -; J: TRBJ2-2; V: TRBV9; DNA: TGTGCCAGCAGCGCCGGGGTCCCCAACACCGGGGAGCTGTTTTTT; CDR3: CASSAGVPNTGELFF
size: -; D: TRBD1; J: TRBJ1-1; V: TRBV6-5; DNA: TGTGCCAGCAGCCGGACAGGGCTTGGGCGGACTGAAGCTTTCTTT; CDR3: CASSRTGLGRTEAFF
size: -; D: TRBD1; J: TRBJ1-1; V: TRBV18; DNA: TGTGCCAGCTCATGGACAGGGGCGGACACTGAAGCTTTCTTT; CDR3: CASSWTGADTEAFF
size: -; D: -; J: TRBJ1-4; V: TRBV9; DNA: TGTGCCAGCAGCCCGCAGGGATGGGATGAAAAACTGTTTTTT; CDR3: CASSPQGWDEKLFF
size: -; D: TRBD1; J: TRBJ1-1; V: TRBV28; DNA: TGTGCCATCCTTAAGACAGGGGGAAGAACTGAAGCTTTCTTT; CDR3: CAILKTGGRTEAFF
size: -; D: -; J: TRBJ2-1; V: TRBV6-1; DNA: TGTGCCAGCAGTGAAGCATGGCCAGCGAGTAATGAGCAGTTCTTC; CDR3: CASSEAWPASNEQFF
size: -; D: TRBD2; J: TRBJ2-3; V: TRBV19; DNA: TGTGCCAGTAGCCCCCTAGCGGGGGCAAGCACAGATACGCAGTATTTT; CDR3: CASSPLAGASTDTQYF
size: -; D: -; J: TRBJ1-5; V: TRBV27; DNA: TGTGCCAGCAGTTTATTGGGCGAGCCCCAGCATTTT; CDR3: CASSLLGEPQHF
size: -; D: TRBD1; J: TRBJ2-7; V: TRBV30; DNA: TGTGCCTGGAGTGGGACAGGGGTAGCCTACGAGCAGTACTTC; CDR3: CAWSGTGVAYEQYF
size: -; D: TRBD1; J: TRBJ1-6; V: TRBV5-4; DNA: TGTGCCAGCAGGGAAGGAGGGACAGATAATTCACCCCTCCACTTT; CDR3: CASREGGTDNSPLHF
size: -; D: -; J: TRBJ1-2; V: TRBV2; DNA: TGTGCCAGCAGCCCGGGACAAGTTGCCTCTTATGGCTACACCTTC; CDR3: CASSPGQVASYGYTF
size: -; D: TRBD2; J: TRBJ2-1; V: TRBV9; DNA: TGTGCCAGCAGCGTCTCTAGCGGGGGGGCCACTGAGCAGTTCTTC; CDR3: CASSVSSGGATEQFF
size: -; D: -; J: TRBJ1-2; V: TRBV6-4; DNA: TGTGCCAGCAACAGGCCGGGTACAATAAACTATGGCTACACCTTC; CDR3: CASNRPGTINYGYTF
size: -; D: -; J: TRBJ2-5; V: TRBV30; DNA: TGTGCCTGGAGCGGGGGAAGCCAAGAGACCCAGTACTTC; CDR3: CAWSGGSQETQYF
size: few; D: TRBD2; J: TRBJ2-5; V: TRBV28; DNA: TGTGCCAGCAGTTGGGAGTGGGTGCGGGAGACCGTGGAGACCCAGTACTTC; CDR3: CASSWEWVRETVETQYF
size: -; D: -; J: TRBJ2-3; V: TRBV5-1; DNA: TGCGCCAGCAGCTCCAGCAGACTCCACACAGATACGCAGTATTTT; CDR3: CASSSSRLHTDTQYF
size: -; D: TRBD2; J: TRBJ2-5; V: TRBV5-4; DNA: TGTGCCAGCAGCTTAGCGGGAAGAGAGACCCAGTACTTC; CDR3: CASSLAGRETQYF